These 3 T cell receptor beta chains share one sample of origin, sequenced in a study of OX40 agonist ivuxolimab in advanced cancers. Only in-frame clones appear in the TCRdb table, and some are missing; sequencing was by immunoSEQ multiplex PCR. The sample lists 55,000 to 80,000 clones; 81% were seen once. The specimen was CD4+ or CD8+ T cells sorted from blood, collected in a trial of the OX40 agonist ivuxolimab. The receptor set was obtained from an adult with an advanced solid tumor such as melanoma, head and neck, liver or kidney cancer.

The J gene is TRBJ2-5, the V gene TRBV7-2; D is possibly TRBD1 or TRBD2 (5 bases each). Germline CDR1 reads SGHTA; CDR2 reads FQGNSA. Trimming removed 2 bases from V and 9 bases from J, with 10 bases in between. CDR3 size: 12 residues. CDR3 bases: TGTGCCAGCAGCTTATTCGGGGCGGCCCAGTACTTC. Encoded protein: CASSLFGAAQYF.

This clone was seen once. V gene TRBV2 combines with J gene TRBJ2-5; possible D gene TRBD1, 5 bases. Germline CDR1 is SNHLY and CDR2 is FYNNEI. V lost 7 bases and J 0 bases, leaving 15 bases between the germline ends. The CDR3 loop spans 15 amino acids. CDR3 sequence (DNA): TGTGCCAGCACCCCACAGGAGAACTACCAAGAGACCCAGTACTTC. It is translated as CASTPQENYQETQYF. The full variable domain, in which reference TRBV2 and TRBJ2-5 provide the parts outside the CDR3, is EPEVTQTPSHQVTQMGQEVILRCVPISNHLYFYWYRQILGQKVEFLVSFYNNEISEKSEIFDDQFSVERPDGSNFTLKIRSTKLEDSAMYFCASTPQENYQETQYFGPGTRLLVL.

This chain connects TRBV4-1 to TRBJ2-5; D might be TRBD1 or TRBD2, each matching 6 bases. Germline V CDR1 and CDR2: MGHRA, YSYEKL. The germline V and J ends were trimmed by 3 bases and 5 bases, with 13 bases remaining between them. This CDR3 is 14 amino acids long. The CDR3 coding sequence is TGCGCCAGCAGCCAGGCAAGAGGGGGGGAGACCCAGTACTTC. Its protein is CASSQARGGETQYF.